These T cell receptor beta chains were read from a single sample in a study of cytomegalovirus exposure and HLA in healthy donors. Sequencing was performed with immunoSEQ multiplex PCR; in TCRdb, only in-frame clones are kept and a portion is missing. The data hold some 200,000 clones, with 81% observed a single time. Sequenced: PBMCs. These receptors all come from a middle-aged man in good health and CMV-seronegative. Both conserved end residues are part of each CDR3. Fields, in order: D gene, V gene, clone size, J gene, CDR3 DNA, CDR3 protein. D genes are given only for firm matches. Clone size is given for some rows only: seen once, a few or many times, or a class if the clone is expanded.

d_call: TRBD1
v_call: TRBV19
clone_size: few
j_call: TRBJ1-6
cdr3_nt: TGTGCCAGTAGTGTGACAGGGGTTGATTCACCCCTCCACTTT
cdr3_aa: CASSVTGVDSPLHF

d_call: TRBD2
v_call: TRBV7-3
clone_size: .
j_call: TRBJ2-1
cdr3_nt: TGTGCCAGCAGCTTAGGGCTAGCGGGGGGGCCGAGACGGGGTGAGCAGTTCTTC
cdr3_aa: CASSLGLAGGPRRGEQFF

d_call: .
v_call: TRBV27
clone_size: .
j_call: TRBJ2-7
cdr3_nt: TGTGCCACCTCCTCAAGGGGCTCTTACGAGCAGTACTTC
cdr3_aa: CATSSRGSYEQYF

d_call: .
v_call: TRBV29-1
clone_size: .
j_call: TRBJ2-7
cdr3_nt: TGCAGCGTTGAAGATCGGCAGGGCCCCTACGAGCAGTACTTC
cdr3_aa: CSVEDRQGPYEQYF

d_call: .
v_call: TRBV7-2
clone_size: .
j_call: TRBJ2-3
cdr3_nt: TGTGCCAGCAGCGACGGGACACTGCGGGTCACAGATACGCAGTATTTT
cdr3_aa: CASSDGTLRVTDTQYF

d_call: TRBD1
v_call: TRBV5-1
clone_size: .
j_call: TRBJ1-2
cdr3_nt: TGCGCCAGCAGCTTGCCAGACAGGGGTTCTGGCTACACCTTC
cdr3_aa: CASSLPDRGSGYTF

d_call: .
v_call: TRBV7-2
clone_size: .
j_call: TRBJ2-5
cdr3_nt: TGTGCCAGCAGCTTGGTAGTGGAGACCCAGTACTTC
cdr3_aa: CASSLVVETQYF

d_call: TRBD1
v_call: TRBV2
clone_size: .
j_call: TRBJ1-1
cdr3_nt: TGTGCCAGCAGTGGACAGGGGGCTTTCGCTTTCTTT
cdr3_aa: CASSGQGAFAFF

d_call: TRBD1
v_call: TRBV5-6
clone_size: few
j_call: TRBJ1-1
cdr3_nt: TGTGCCAGCAGGAGTGGGACAGGGGGCACTGAAGCTTTCTTT
cdr3_aa: CASRSGTGGTEAFF

d_call: .
v_call: TRBV7-6
clone_size: .
j_call: TRBJ2-3
cdr3_nt: TGTGCCAGCAGCTTAGAACCGCAGGGTGGGCTCACAGATACGCAGTATTTT
cdr3_aa: CASSLEPQGGLTDTQYF

d_call: TRBD1
v_call: TRBV7-8
clone_size: .
j_call: TRBJ2-2
cdr3_nt: TGTGCCAGCACTGATGGGGGTAGGGGGCGGAACGGGGAGCTGTTTTTT
cdr3_aa: CASTDGGRGRNGELFF

d_call: .
v_call: TRBV6-1
clone_size: .
j_call: TRBJ2-7
cdr3_nt: TGTGCCAGCAGTCAAAACACAGGCCCGACCTACGAGCAGTACTTC
cdr3_aa: CASSQNTGPTYEQYF

d_call: .
v_call: TRBV4-3
clone_size: few
j_call: TRBJ1-2
cdr3_nt: TGCGCCAGCAGCCAAGATAGGAGGGATGGCTATGGCTACACCTTC
cdr3_aa: CASSQDRRDGYGYTF

d_call: .
v_call: TRBV5-1
clone_size: .
j_call: TRBJ1-5
cdr3_nt: TGCGCCAGCAGCCTAACAGGCGGCAATCAGCCCCAGCATTTT
cdr3_aa: CASSLTGGNQPQHF

d_call: .
v_call: TRBV11-3
clone_size: .
j_call: TRBJ2-3
cdr3_nt: TGTGCCAGCAGCTTAGGGAGGGGTCCAGATACGCAGTATTTT
cdr3_aa: CASSLGRGPDTQYF

d_call: .
v_call: TRBV4-3
clone_size: few
j_call: TRBJ1-1
cdr3_nt: TGCGCCAGCAGCCAAGTATGGGGGCACACTGAAGCTTTCTTT
cdr3_aa: CASSQVWGHTEAFF

d_call: .
v_call: TRBV19
clone_size: few
j_call: TRBJ1-6
cdr3_nt: TGTGCCAGTAGTGCACAGGGTAATAATTCACCCCTCCACTTT
cdr3_aa: CASSAQGNNSPLHF

d_call: TRBD1
v_call: TRBV30
clone_size: .
j_call: TRBJ2-7
cdr3_nt: TGTGCCTGGAGTGCCGGGACAGTCCTACCGTACGAGCAGTACTTC
cdr3_aa: CAWSAGTVLPYEQYF

d_call: .
v_call: TRBV6-1
clone_size: .
j_call: TRBJ2-7
cdr3_nt: TGTGCCAGCCTAAGCGAAAACTCCTACGAGCAGTACTTC
cdr3_aa: CASLSENSYEQYF

d_call: TRBD1
v_call: TRBV6-5
clone_size: .
j_call: TRBJ2-7
cdr3_nt: TGTGCCAGCAGTCCTCGGGACAGAGACTACGAGCAGTACTTC
cdr3_aa: CASSPRDRDYEQYF

d_call: .
v_call: TRBV5-6
clone_size: .
j_call: TRBJ1-1
cdr3_nt: TGTGCCAGCAGTCCCCGAGGGCGGAACACTGAAGCTTTCTTT
cdr3_aa: CASSPRGRNTEAFF

d_call: .
v_call: TRBV28
clone_size: few
j_call: TRBJ1-3
cdr3_nt: TGTGCCAGCAGTTTAATCTCGATCTCAGCGGGGAACACCATATATTTT
cdr3_aa: CASSLISISAGNTIYF

d_call: TRBD1
v_call: TRBV19
clone_size: .
j_call: TRBJ1-5
cdr3_nt: TGTGCCAGTGGGCCGGGACAGGGAAACCAGCCCCAGCATTTT
cdr3_aa: CASGPGQGNQPQHF

d_call: .
v_call: TRBV5-4
clone_size: .
j_call: TRBJ1-2
cdr3_nt: TGTGCCAGCAGCAAACCACAGATCTATGGCTACACCTTC
cdr3_aa: CASSKPQIYGYTF

d_call: .
v_call: TRBV4-3
clone_size: .
j_call: TRBJ1-4
cdr3_nt: TGCGCCAGCAGCCAAGATACAGGATATGAAAAACTGTTTTTT
cdr3_aa: CASSQDTGYEKLFF

d_call: .
v_call: TRBV25-1
clone_size: .
j_call: TRBJ1-2
cdr3_nt: TGTGCCAGCAGTGCACATGGCCCGACGGGGTATGAGGGCTACACCTTC
cdr3_aa: CASSAHGPTGYEGYTF

d_call: .
v_call: TRBV10-3
clone_size: .
j_call: TRBJ1-1
cdr3_nt: TGTGCCATCAGTGCGAGCGACACTGAAGCTTTCTTT
cdr3_aa: CAISASDTEAFF

d_call: TRBD1
v_call: TRBV5-1
clone_size: .
j_call: TRBJ1-1
cdr3_nt: TGCGCCAGCAGCTTAGGGACAGGGGAGACTGAAGCTTTCTTT
cdr3_aa: CASSLGTGETEAFF

d_call: TRBD1
v_call: TRBV10-3
clone_size: .
j_call: TRBJ2-2
cdr3_nt: TGTGCCACCGGGGACAGCTACACCGGGGAGCTGTTTTTT
cdr3_aa: CATGDSYTGELFF

d_call: .
v_call: TRBV7-9
clone_size: .
j_call: TRBJ1-2
cdr3_nt: TGTTCCAGCAGCCTCGACCAGGGGCTGACCTTC
cdr3_aa: CSSSLDQGLTF

d_call: TRBD1
v_call: TRBV6-1
clone_size: .
j_call: TRBJ2-7
cdr3_nt: TGTGCCAGCAGTGATTACAGGGGCAGCGACGAGCAGTACTTC
cdr3_aa: CASSDYRGSDEQYF

d_call: TRBD1
v_call: TRBV7-7
clone_size: .
j_call: TRBJ2-1
cdr3_nt: TGTGCTAGCAGTCCATACTCGGGGACAGTATCCTACAATGAGCAGTTCTTC
cdr3_aa: CASSPYSGTVSYNEQFF

d_call: .
v_call: TRBV5-4
clone_size: .
j_call: TRBJ1-1
cdr3_nt: TGTGCCAGCAGTCGAGGCGCCAGGGGGAACACTGAAGCTTTCTTT
cdr3_aa: CASSRGARGNTEAFF

d_call: .
v_call: TRBV7-8
clone_size: few
j_call: TRBJ2-7
cdr3_nt: TGTGCCAGCAGCTTGGACATCTCCTACGAGCAGTACTTC
cdr3_aa: CASSLDISYEQYF

d_call: .
v_call: TRBV7-7
clone_size: .
j_call: TRBJ2-5
cdr3_nt: TGTGCCAGCAGCTTAATGAAGGGGGTGGTGGAGACCCAGTACTTC
cdr3_aa: CASSLMKGVVETQYF

d_call: .
v_call: TRBV7-6
clone_size: .
j_call: TRBJ2-3
cdr3_nt: TGTGCCAGCAGCTTAGGTTTGGCGTTGTCGGGTACGCAGTATTTT
cdr3_aa: CASSLGLALSGTQYF

d_call: TRBD1
v_call: TRBV4-3
clone_size: .
j_call: TRBJ1-2
cdr3_nt: TGCGCCAGCAGCCCCTCAAGGACAGGGGGCCTTGGCTACACCTTC
cdr3_aa: CASSPSRTGGLGYTF

d_call: TRBD1
v_call: TRBV2
clone_size: once
j_call: TRBJ1-2
cdr3_nt: TGTGCCAGCAGCGACGGGGACAGGGGAGGCTACACCTTC
cdr3_aa: CASSDGDRGGYTF

d_call: .
v_call: TRBV7-2
clone_size: few
j_call: TRBJ2-1
cdr3_nt: TGTGCCAGCAGCCAAGGACAGACCTACAATGAGCAGTTCTTC
cdr3_aa: CASSQGQTYNEQFF

d_call: TRBD1
v_call: TRBV29-1
clone_size: .
j_call: TRBJ1-2
cdr3_nt: TGCAGCGTTCAGGGGGCGTGGGGCTACACCTTC
cdr3_aa: CSVQGAWGYTF

d_call: .
v_call: TRBV4-3
clone_size: .
j_call: TRBJ2-1
cdr3_nt: TGCGCCAGCAGCCAAGATGGGCCCTCTTTGACTAGAAAGCAGTTCTTC
cdr3_aa: CASSQDGPSLTRKQFF

d_call: TRBD1
v_call: TRBV6-1
clone_size: .
j_call: TRBJ1-5
cdr3_nt: TGTGCCAGCAGTGGGGACAGGCGCGGCCTATATAGCAATCAGCCCCAGCATTTT
cdr3_aa: CASSGDRRGLYSNQPQHF

d_call: TRBD2
v_call: TRBV2
clone_size: .
j_call: TRBJ2-1
cdr3_nt: TGTGCCAGCAGTGAGGTCGCGGGGGTCGGTGAGCAGTTCTTC
cdr3_aa: CASSEVAGVGEQFF

d_call: .
v_call: TRBV2
clone_size: .
j_call: TRBJ2-3
cdr3_nt: TGTGCCAGCAGTGTTAGAGAGATAAGCACAGATACGCAGTATTTT
cdr3_aa: CASSVREISTDTQYF

d_call: TRBD1
v_call: TRBV19
clone_size: once
j_call: TRBJ1-2
cdr3_nt: TGTGCCAGCCCTGGACAGGGTGATGGCTACACCTTC
cdr3_aa: CASPGQGDGYTF

d_call: TRBD2
v_call: TRBV18
clone_size: .
j_call: TRBJ2-5
cdr3_nt: TGTGCCAGCTCACTCTCCACCGCGGGGGTCCAAGAGACCCAGTACTTC
cdr3_aa: CASSLSTAGVQETQYF

d_call: TRBD2
v_call: TRBV27
clone_size: .
j_call: TRBJ2-7
cdr3_nt: TGTGCCCCCCAGTGGGGACTAGGAGAGCAGTACTTC
cdr3_aa: CAPQWGLGEQYF

d_call: .
v_call: TRBV21-1
clone_size: .
j_call: TRBJ1-1
cdr3_nt: TGTGCCAGCAGCAAACCCGTGACCCCACAGGGATTCACTGAAGCTTTCTTT
cdr3_aa: CASSKPVTPQGFTEAFF

d_call: .
v_call: TRBV7-2
clone_size: .
j_call: TRBJ1-2
cdr3_nt: TGTGCCAGCAGCCCACGGACGGGGGGAAGGCAGGGCTACACCTTC
cdr3_aa: CASSPRTGGRQGYTF

d_call: .
v_call: TRBV28
clone_size: .
j_call: TRBJ1-2
cdr3_nt: TGTGCCAGCAGTTTAGGACAGCCAACCTATGGCTACACCTTC
cdr3_aa: CASSLGQPTYGYTF

d_call: .
v_call: TRBV2
clone_size: once
j_call: TRBJ1-1
cdr3_nt: TGTGCCAGCAGTGAAGCTCGCGGAACTGAAGCTTTCTTT
cdr3_aa: CASSEARGTEAFF

d_call: TRBD1
v_call: TRBV19
clone_size: .
j_call: TRBJ2-1
cdr3_nt: TGTGCCAGTAGTATAGCCCTGACAGGGCTGGCTGAGCAGTTCTTC
cdr3_aa: CASSIALTGLAEQFF

d_call: TRBD1
v_call: TRBV2
clone_size: .
j_call: TRBJ1-1
cdr3_nt: TGTGCCAGCAGTGGGCCGGGACAGGGGTTGCGTAGGGCTTTCTTT
cdr3_aa: CASSGPGQGLRRAFF

d_call: TRBD1
v_call: TRBV11-3
clone_size: once
j_call: TRBJ1-1
cdr3_nt: TGTGCCAGCAGCTTAGGGACAGGAACCGCTGAAGCTTTCTTT
cdr3_aa: CASSLGTGTAEAFF

d_call: TRBD1
v_call: TRBV7-9
clone_size: .
j_call: TRBJ2-2
cdr3_nt: TGTGCCAGCAAAGGGACAGGGAACACCGGGGAGCTGTTTTTT
cdr3_aa: CASKGTGNTGELFF

d_call: TRBD2
v_call: TRBV6-6
clone_size: .
j_call: TRBJ2-1
cdr3_nt: TGTGCCAGCAGTTACTCGAGGTTTAGCGGGGATTTTGAGCAGTTCTTC
cdr3_aa: CASSYSRFSGDFEQFF

d_call: .
v_call: TRBV18
clone_size: .
j_call: TRBJ1-5
cdr3_nt: TGTGCCAGCTCACCGTTCAGACAGGCGGGTCAGCCCCAGCATTTT
cdr3_aa: CASSPFRQAGQPQHF

d_call: TRBD2
v_call: TRBV4-3
clone_size: once
j_call: TRBJ2-3
cdr3_nt: TGCGCCAGCAGCCAGATCGTAGCGGGGGGCTCAGATACGCAGTATTTT
cdr3_aa: CASSQIVAGGSDTQYF